These 18 T cell receptor beta chains were all obtained from the same sample, sequenced in a study of blood T cells in healthy people across ages. The second PCR ran roughly 6 to 12 cycles with a sample-barcoded 5' primer and J-beta primers. MiXCR was run by TCRdb on the 5' RACE reads, yielding one entry per CDR3 protein. The sample includes roughly 1,700,000 distinct CDR3 sequences, 28% of them seen just once. Specimen: blood. The receptors come from a woman aged 30 to 39 in good health.

This clonotype was recorded at least ten times. The rearrangement links TRBV20-1 to TRBJ2-7, with no clear D. Germline V gives CDR1 DFQATT, CDR2 SNEGSKA (reference sequence). This CDR3 contains 15 residues. V was clipped by 0 bases and J by 4 bases, with 16 bases between them. CDR3 amino acids: CSARDLGSEIYEQYF. CDR3 DNA sequence: TGCAGTGCTAGAGATCTGGGTTCGGAGATATACGAGCAGTACTTC.

V gene TRBV5-4 combines with J gene TRBJ2-1; no reliable D call. V was trimmed by 3 bases and J by 8 bases, leaving 15 bases between them. The CDR3 is 14 amino acids. Germline values: CDR1 SGHNT, CDR2 YYREEE (reference sequence). In DNA form, the CDR3 reads TGTGCCAGCAGCTACGTCGCGGAGTGGGATGAGCAGTTCTTC. It yields the protein CASSYVAEWDEQFF.

CDR3 in amino acids: CASSSQRGPTDTQYF. The CDR3 region has the DNA TGCGCCAGCAGCTCGCAGCGGGGCCCCACAGATACGCAGTATTTT. The rearrangement joins TRBV5-1 to TRBJ2-3, with TRBD2 matching 7 bases. After removal of 3 bases from V and 2 bases from J, the junction contained 6 bases not matched to a gene. The CDR3 runs 15 residues. Germline V gene lookup returns CDR1 SGHRS and CDR2 YFSETQ.

This chain uses TRBV9 with TRBJ2-3; D perhaps matches TRBD2 (5 bases). This CDR3 region has 19 residues. Trimming shortened V by 4 bases and J by 9 bases, and 33 bases separated the two germline ends. In germline, CDR1 is SGDLS, CDR2 YYNGEE. CDR3 DNA sequence: TGTGCCAGCAGCCCCTACTTGCCCGAGCGGCGTCCCCGGTTGGTGACGCAGTATTTT. Protein product: CASSPYLPERRPRLVTQYF.

This clonotype came up a few times. J is TRBJ1-2 and V is TRBV5-1; possibly TRBD1 for D (5 bases). The germline CDR1 and CDR2 sequences are SGHRS and YFSETQ. Trimming took off 6 bases at V and 4 bases at J, with 19 bases between the two ends. The CDR3 contains 15 residues. The CDR3 loop is CASTSPIRDPYGYTF. Written as DNA, the CDR3 is TGCGCCAGCACGTCGCCCATAAGGGACCCCTATGGCTACACCTTC.

This chain connects TRBV5-5 to TRBJ1-1; a possible D gene is TRBD1 (5 bases). The V end lost 0 bases, the J end lost 12 bases, and 12 bases lay between the germline ends. Germline V gene data show CDR1 as SGHKS and CDR2 as YYEKEE (reference sequence). The CDR3 length is 12 residues. DNA of the CDR3: TGTGCCAGCAGCTTGGTGGGGGAACAAACTTTCTTT. Translation: CASSLVGEQTFF.

As regards this clonotype: Its ends do not fully match the called genes, so a read error is possible. The chain combines TRBV2 with TRBJ2-5; 9 positions match TRBD1. This CDR3 is 16 amino acids long. Looked up from germline, CDR1 is SNHLY and CDR2 is FYNNEI. The chain's CDR3 is CTSSVGTGSYRETQYF. The CDR3 DNA sequence: TGCACCAGCAGTGTTGGGACAGGGTCGTACCGGGAGACCCAGTACTTC.

This clonotype was seen repeatedly, ten times or more. The chain links TRBV11-2 to TRBJ2-5; D gene unclear. With 2 bases removed from V and 2 bases from J, the gap between germline ends came to 12 bases. The CDR3 extends over 15 amino acids. From germline, CDR1 is SGHAT and CDR2 FQNNGV. DNA for the CDR3: TGTGCCAGCAGCTTATTAGGATTGGGGCAAGAGACCCAGTACTTC. Protein sequence: CASSLLGLGQETQYF.

This clonotype was counted a few times. Mismatch with germline at one junction end may stem from a read error. The rearrangement joins TRBV5-1 to TRBJ2-7, with a tentative D call TRBD2 (5 bases). This CDR3 spans 14 amino acids. Germline V gene lookup returns CDR1 SGHRS and CDR2 YFSETQ. The CDR3 sequence: CASSLGGDTYAQYF. CDR3 nucleotides: TGCGCCAGCAGCTTGGGGGGAGATACCTACGCGCAGTACTTC.

V gene TRBV20-1 combines with J gene TRBJ1-1, with D perhaps matching TRBD1 (5 bases). The ends were cut back, 0 bases at V and 2 bases at J, with 13 bases in the middle. The CDR3 consists of 15 residues. Per the germline V gene, CDR1 is DFQATT and CDR2 is SNEGSKA (reference sequence). The CDR3 DNA reads as TGCAGTGCTAGAGATTTAGGAGGGGTCAACACTGAAGCTTTCTTT. This sequence encodes CSARDLGGVNTEAFF.

As DNA, the CDR3 is TGCAGCGGCGGGACAGGGGGAGAGACCCAGTACTTC. It specifies CSGGTGGETQYF. This chain connects TRBV29-1 to TRBJ2-5, with 11 bases lining up with TRBD1. The CDR3 is made up of 12 amino acids. Trimming cost V 7 bases and J 4 bases; bases outside gene matches: 2. Germline V lookup: CDR1 SQVTM, CDR2 ANQGSEA.

V and J are TRBV12-3 or TRBV12-4 and TRBJ1-1; 7 bases line up with TRBD1. This CDR3 has 13 amino acids. V dropped 7 bases and J dropped 7; count of bases not matched to a gene: 9. Written as DNA, the CDR3 is TGTGCCAGCAAAACCACAGGGGAGGATGAAGCTTTCTTT. Translation gives CASKTTGEDEAFF.

The CDR3 nucleotides are TGTGCCAGCAGGGAAACGACAGCCCACTATGGCTACACCTTC. This gives the protein CASRETTAHYGYTF. The rearrangement joins TRBV6-1 to TRBJ1-2; D is possibly TRBD1 (5 bases). Trimming removed 6 bases at V and 3 bases at J, with 14 bases between. This CDR3 comprises 14 residues. Germline CDR1 and CDR2: MNHNS and SASEGT.

This sequence joins TRBV5-1 and TRBJ2-1, with 10 nucleotides matching TRBD2. This CDR3 is built from 16 residues. The V segment lost 4 bases and the J segment 7 bases; nucleotides outside the gene matches: 11. Germline CDR1 and CDR2: SGHRS and YFSETQ. CDR3 in amino acids: CASSSGLAALLNEQFF. Here the CDR3 DNA reads TGCGCCAGCAGCAGCGGACTAGCGGCCTTATTAAATGAGCAGTTCTTC.

The rearrangement links TRBV7-9 to TRBJ1-1; D remains ambiguous. Germline V CDR1 and CDR2: SEHNR, FQNEAQ (reference sequence). There are 12 residues in the CDR3. The germline V and J ends were trimmed by 5 bases and 6 bases, with 10 bases remaining between them. The CDR3 DNA follows: TGTGCCAGCAGCGCCGAGGGCGCTGAAGCTTTCTTT. This sequence encodes CASSAEGAEAFF.

The chain is built from TRBV12-3 or TRBV12-4 and TRBJ2-3; 11 bases match TRBD2. The CDR3 covers 17 residues. Losses at the gene ends were 6 bases for V and 6 bases for J; bases not matched to a gene: 14. CDR3 amino acids: CASRPVLAGGPADTQYF. In DNA, the CDR3 is TGTGCCAGCAGACCCGTGTTAGCGGGAGGGCCTGCGGATACGCAGTATTTT.

This chain uses TRBV5-1 with TRBJ1-1; tentative D call: TRBD1 (5 bases). The CDR3 totals 14 residues. CDR1 is SGHRS and CDR2 is YFSETQ in the germline V gene. The germline V and J ends were trimmed by 1 base and 7 bases, with 14 bases remaining between them. CDR3 residues: CASSLTGLGGEAFF. CDR3 coding DNA: TGCGCCAGCAGCTTGACGGGATTGGGGGGTGAAGCTTTCTTT.

This clonotype was seen repeatedly, ten times or more. The rearrangement joins TRBV7-2 to TRBJ2-1; D may be TRBD1 (5 bases). The CDR3 is 14 residues long. CDR1 and CDR2 from the germline V gene are SGHTA and FQGNSA. Trimming took off 7 bases at V and 2 bases at J, with 12 bases between the two ends. The CDR3 nucleotides are TGTGCCAGCAAATGGACACCCGCCTACAATGAGCAGTTCTTC. Protein product: CASKWTPAYNEQFF.